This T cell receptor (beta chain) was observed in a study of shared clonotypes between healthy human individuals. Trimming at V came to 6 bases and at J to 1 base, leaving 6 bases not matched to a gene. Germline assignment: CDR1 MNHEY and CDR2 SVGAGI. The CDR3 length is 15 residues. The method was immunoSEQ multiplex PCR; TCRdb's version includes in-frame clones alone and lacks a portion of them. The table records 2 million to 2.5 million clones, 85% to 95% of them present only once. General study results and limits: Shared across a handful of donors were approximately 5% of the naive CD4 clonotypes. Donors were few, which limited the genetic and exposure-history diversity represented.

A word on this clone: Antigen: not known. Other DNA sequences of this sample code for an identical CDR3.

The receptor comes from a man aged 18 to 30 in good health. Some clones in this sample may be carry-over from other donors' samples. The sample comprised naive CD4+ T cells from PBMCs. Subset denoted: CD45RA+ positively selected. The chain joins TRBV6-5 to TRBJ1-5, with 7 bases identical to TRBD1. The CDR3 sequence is CASSPGTASNQPQHF. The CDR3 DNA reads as TGTGCCAGCAGCCCCGGGACAGCAAGCAATCAGCCCCAGCATTTT.